Sequencing of this TCR beta chain was carried out in a study of T cell changes during pregnancy in multiple sclerosis. On this clone itself: In the same sample, other DNA sequences code for this CDR3.

Germline assignment: CDR1 MDHEN and CDR2 SYDVKM. This CDR3 is 13 amino acids long. V lost 6 bases, J lost 4 bases, and 5 bases stayed unmatched. Profiled with immunoSEQ multiplex PCR; TCRdb holds only in-frame clones, not every one. The table lists 90,000 or so clones, roughly nine tenths of them singletons, with around 3.4% in the top ten. The TCR sequence derives from a female donor in good health, serving as a control in a pregnancy study. Some clones in this sample may be carry-over from other donors' samples. This sequence joins TRBV28 and TRBJ2-5, with TRBD1 matching over 7 bases. Sequencing used PBMCs, obtained in the first trimester of pregnancy. CDR3 sequence (DNA): TGTGCCAGCAGCTTGGGACAGTTAGAGACCCAGTACTTC. This encodes CASSLGQLETQYF.